Listed here is a single TCR beta chain. CDR1 is SEHNR and CDR2 is FQNEAQ in the germline V gene (reference sequence). Losses at the gene ends were 5 bases for V and 4 bases for J; bases not matched to a gene: 7. The CDR3 length is 15 residues. This sample was taken from a study of OX40 agonist ivuxolimab in advanced cancers. Only in-frame clones appear in the TCRdb table, and some are missing; sequencing was by immunoSEQ multiplex PCR. The sample lists around 100,000 clones; around 91% were seen once. The sequencing used CD4+ or CD8+ T cells sorted from blood, collected in a trial of the OX40 agonist ivuxolimab. The sequence was obtained from an adult with an advanced solid tumor such as melanoma, head and neck, liver or kidney cancer. The chain links TRBV7-9 to TRBJ2-4, with TRBD1 matching over 8 bases. The CDR3 DNA is TGTGCCAGCAGCCCCGGACAGGGTGGTAAAAACATTCAGTACTTC. This sequence encodes CASSPGQGGKNIQYF.